What follows are 23 T cell receptor beta chains derived from one specimen sequenced in a study of T cell responses to AZD1222 COVID-19 vaccine. TCRdb's table, derived via immunoSEQ multiplex PCR, lists solely in-frame clones and lacks some. Of some 200,000 clones in the sample, about nine tenths were seen once. Sequenced material: peripheral blood, taken 28 days after the second AZD1222 dose. Receptors originate from an adult who received the AZD1222 COVID-19 vaccine.

The CDR3 region is CASNPGAHMNTEAFF. The CDR3 bases are TGCGCCAGTAACCCGGGTGCCCACATGAACACTGAAGCTTTCTTT. The chain combines TRBV5-1 with TRBJ1-1; D is ambiguous. The length of the CDR3 is 15 residues. Germline values: CDR1 SGHRS, CDR2 YFSETQ. V lost 8 bases to trimming and J lost 0 bases, with 17 bases between them.

This clone was detected once. The chain employs TRBV5-5 and TRBJ1-5, with TRBD1 identical over 9 bases. The CDR3 is 17 amino acids. The trim removed 0 bases at V and 4 bases at J, leaving 8 bases unmatched. Germline lookup yields CDR1 SGHKS and CDR2 YYEKEE (reference sequence). The CDR3 protein is CASSLEGLGQGNQPQHF. CDR3 DNA: TGTGCCAGCAGCTTGGAAGGGCTGGGACAGGGAAATCAGCCCCAGCATTTT.

This CDR3 is CATSRVPLDVSNEKLFF. Written as DNA, the CDR3 is TGTGCCACCAGCAGAGTTCCTTTGGATGTCTCTAATGAAAAACTGTTTTTT. This chain links TRBV15 with TRBJ1-4; D gene unclear. V was cut by 1 base and J by 3 bases, with 15 bases left in between. The CDR3 length is 17 residues. The V gene's germline CDR1 is LNHNV and CDR2 YYDKDF (reference sequence).

The rearrangement uses TRBV6-2 or TRBV6-3 and TRBJ1-5; 12 bases are shared with TRBD1. CDR1 and CDR2 (germline): MNHEY, SVGEGT. Trimming cost V 6 bases and J 0 bases; bases outside gene matches: 6. CDR3 length equals 17 residues. The CDR3 DNA reads TGTGCCAGCAGCCAGGGACAGGGGGCTTATAGCAATCAGCCCCAGCATTTT. Its protein is CASSQGQGAYSNQPQHF.

The chain couples TRBV3-1 (or the pseudogene TRBV3-2) to TRBJ2-7, with 9 bases fitting TRBD1. The CDR3 contains 15 residues. Germline trimming cut 4 bases from V and 2 bases from J; bases unmatched to any gene: 6. The germline V gene encodes CDR1 LGHDT and CDR2 YNNKEL (reference sequence). The CDR3 sequence: CASSPGQGTPYEQYF. CDR3 DNA sequence: TGTGCCAGCAGCCCCGGACAGGGGACCCCCTACGAGCAGTACTTC.

The J gene is TRBJ2-3, the V gene TRBV19; perhaps D is TRBD1 or TRBD2 (5 bases each). CDR1 is LNHDA and CDR2 is SQIVND in the germline V gene (reference sequence). CDR3 length: 13 amino acids. Trimming shortened V by 5 bases and J by 7 bases, and 13 bases separated the two germline ends. The CDR3 DNA follows: TGTGCCAGTAGTCCGATCGGGGCCTATACGCAGTATTTT. It yields the protein CASSPIGAYTQYF.

V and J are TRBV6-1 and TRBJ2-3; D remains ambiguous. This CDR3 spans 14 amino acids. The germline V and J ends were trimmed by 0 bases and 3 bases, with 7 bases remaining between them. Germline V gene sequence: CDR1 MNHNS, CDR2 SASEGT. As DNA, the CDR3 is TGTGCCAGCAGTGAAGCGGGAAGAACAGATACGCAGTATTTT. This gives the protein CASSEAGRTDTQYF.

This clone is a singleton in its sample. This chain joins TRBV6-5 and TRBJ2-7; D might be TRBD1 (6 bases). V was pared by 10 bases and J by 6 bases, with 19 bases between. The CDR3 is 13 amino acids. Germline V CDR1 and CDR2: MNHEY, SVGAGI. CDR3 region: CATRGHLNFEQYF. CDR3 nucleotides: TGTGCCACCAGGGGCCATCTCAATTTCGAGCAGTACTTC.

This chain uses TRBV27 with TRBJ2-1; possible D gene TRBD2, 5 bases. The CDR3 spans 15 residues. Germline lookup yields CDR1 MNHEY and CDR2 SMNVEV (reference sequence). Trimming took 6 bases from V and 0 from J, leaving 12 bases between them. CDR3 DNA sequence: TGTGCCAGCAGAGCGGCGACCTTCTCCTACAATGAGCAGTTCTTC. This sequence encodes CASRAATFSYNEQFF.

The CDR3 reads CASSLRGEGNTEAFF. In DNA, the CDR3 is TGCGCCAGCAGCTTGCGTGGGGAGGGGAACACTGAAGCTTTCTTT. V is TRBV5-1 and J is TRBJ1-1; D not certain. CDR1 and CDR2 (germline): SGHRS, YFSETQ. This CDR3 is 15 amino acids long. Trimming shortened V by 1 base and J by 1 base, and 11 bases separated the two germline ends.

The V gene is TRBV19, the J gene TRBJ1-1; possibly TRBD1 for D (5 bases). Per germline, CDR1 LNHDA and CDR2 SQIVND (reference sequence). Trimming pared 5 bases from V and 1 base from J, leaving 17 bases between. This CDR3 spans 16 amino acids. The CDR3 nucleotides read TGTGCCAGTAGTCCCGGAAGGACACTGGGGAACACTGAAGCTTTCTTT. Protein product: CASSPGRTLGNTEAFF.

The chain links TRBV24-1 to TRBJ2-3; 12 nucleotides agree with TRBD2. This CDR3 comprises 16 residues. Looked up from germline, CDR1 is KGHDR and CDR2 is SFDVKD. V shed 6 bases and J 2 bases; nucleotides not matched to a gene: 5. Here the CDR3 reads CATSPGTSGFTDTQYF. In nucleotides, the CDR3 is TGTGCCACCAGTCCTGGGACTAGCGGGTTCACAGATACGCAGTATTTT.

This chain uses TRBV11-2 with TRBJ1-6; D gene ambiguous. CDR1 is SGHAT, CDR2 FQNNGV, per germline. Trimming stripped 5 bases from V and 14 bases from J, with 19 bases between. This CDR3 has 14 amino acids. CDR3 loop: CASSASSFFGALHF. CDR3 in DNA: TGTGCCAGCAGCGCGTCGTCATTTTTTGGGGCCCTCCACTTT.

This clone was counted once. The chain couples TRBV28 to TRBJ2-2, with 11 bases fitting TRBD1. This CDR3 has 21 amino acids. Losses at the gene ends were 4 bases for V and 3 bases for J; bases not matched to a gene: 19. The germline gives CDR1 MDHEN, CDR2 SYDVKM. The chain's CDR3 is CASSSLKWLSRDRGDTGELFF. The CDR3 DNA is TGTGCCAGCAGTTCCTTAAAATGGCTTTCCCGGGACAGGGGGGACACCGGGGAGCTGTTTTTT. Combining the CDR3 with reference TRBV28 and TRBJ2-2 gives the whole variable domain DVKVTQSSRYLVKRTGEKVFLECVQDMDHENMFWYRQDPGLGLRLIYFSYDVKMKEKGDIPEGYSVSREKKERFSLILESASTNQTSMYLCASSSLKWLSRDRGDTGELFFGEGSRLTVL.

The V call is TRBV2, the J call TRBJ2-5; D uncertain. The germline V and J ends were trimmed by 6 bases and 2 bases, with 4 bases remaining between them. From germline, CDR1 is SNHLY and CDR2 FYNNEI. The CDR3 is made up of 11 amino acids. DNA of the CDR3: TGTGCCAGCAGCCCACAAGAGACCCAGTACTTC. This sequence encodes CASSPQETQYF.

The V call is TRBV19, the J call TRBJ2-7; D unresolved. Germline CDR1 LNHDA, CDR2 SQIVND (reference sequence). Deletions cut 4 bases from V and 9 bases from J, with 22 bases between. This CDR3 is 15 amino acids long. The CDR3 here is CASSNREAKILGQYF. The CDR3 DNA reads TGTGCCAGTAGTAACCGCGAGGCAAAAATCCTCGGGCAGTACTTC.

The chain joins TRBV7-3 to TRBJ1-1; D is unclear. V lost 4 bases, J lost 0 bases, and 12 bases lay in between. Germline CDR1 SGHTA, CDR2 FQGTGA. This CDR3 comprises 15 residues. CDR3: CASSSTGGLNTEAFF. The CDR3 coding sequence is TGTGCCAGCAGCTCGACGGGAGGACTGAACACTGAAGCTTTCTTT.

The chain has TRBV30 and TRBJ2-7; the D call may be TRBD1 or TRBD2 (5 bases each). Trimming took off 1 base at V and 2 bases at J, with 12 bases between the two ends. The V gene's germline CDR1 is GTSNPN and CDR2 SVGIG (reference sequence). The CDR3 length is 14 residues. The CDR3, as DNA: TGTGCCTGGAGTGGTGGGGGTTCTCCCTACGAGCAGTACTTC. Amino acid sequence: CAWSGGGSPYEQYF.

This chain connects TRBV24-1 to TRBJ1-1; D uncertain. V lost 4 bases and J 8 bases, leaving 10 bases between the germline ends. The CDR3 has 12 residues. Germline V gene sequence: CDR1 KGHDR, CDR2 SFDVKD. The CDR3, as DNA: TGTGCCACCAGTGACCGATCGGAGGAAGCTTTCTTT. Protein sequence: CATSDRSEEAFF.

This chain joins TRBV5-1 and TRBJ2-5, with 8 bases fitting TRBD2. CDR1 and CDR2 (germline): SGHRS, YFSETQ. Trimming at V came to 5 bases and at J to 4 bases, leaving 4 bases not matched to a gene. The CDR3 has 13 residues. CDR3 DNA: TGCGCCAGCAGGCGGGGGGATGTAGAGACCCAGTACTTC. This encodes CASRRGDVETQYF.

This chain joins TRBV29-1 and TRBJ1-1; D possibly corresponds to TRBD1 (6 bases). V shed 3 bases and J shed 6 bases, with 8 bases lying between them. This CDR3 spans 11 amino acids. Germline values: CDR1 SQVTM, CDR2 ANQGSEA. CDR3 in DNA: TGCAGCGTTGACAGGGGAGCTGAAGCTTTCTTT. It is translated as CSVDRGAEAFF.

The count of this clone is one. The V call is TRBV12-5, the J call TRBJ2-7; D unresolved. This CDR3 spans 11 amino acids. V was trimmed by 0 bases and J by 10 bases, leaving 7 bases between them. Germline CDR1 and CDR2: LGHNT and FRNRAP. CDR3 sequence reads: CASGLVQTQYF. CDR3 DNA: TGTGCTAGTGGTTTGGTACAAACCCAGTACTTC. Using reference TRBV12-5 and TRBJ2-7 for the parts outside the CDR3, the full variable domain is DARVTQTPRHKVTEMGQEVTMRCQPILGHNTVFWYRQTMMQGLELLAYFRNRAPLDDSGMPKDRFSAEMPDATLATLKIQPSEPRDSAVYFCASGLVQTQYFGPGTRLTVT.

The table lists this clone with a few counts. Here the CDR3 DNA reads TGTGCCAGCAGCTTGGGGGGCGGGACTCGGAATGAGCAGTTCTTC. Protein: CASSLGGGTRNEQFF. The chain links TRBV5-5 to TRBJ2-1; TRBD2 is a possible D gene (6 bases). Trimming took 0 bases from V and 7 from J, leaving 14 bases between them. Germline assignment: CDR1 SGHKS and CDR2 YYEKEE (reference sequence). The CDR3 loop spans 15 amino acids.